This T cell receptor beta chain was sequenced in a study of T cells in Graves' hyperthyroidism and ophthalmopathy. Authors of the study amplified TCR beta CDR3 regions from RNA transcripts. Primed by the HTBI set, a first-round RT-PCR was run on the TCR CDR3. MiXCR was run by TCRdb on the multiplex PCR reads, yielding one entry per CDR3 protein. The table shows roughly 240,000 distinct CDR3 sequences, with about a sixth occurring only once. Per germline, CDR1 DFQATT and CDR2 SNEGSKA (reference sequence). The CDR3 runs to 14 residues. The ends lost 3 bases at V and 5 bases at J; junction bases unmatched: 7. Uncontrolled infection, other autoimmune disease, pregnancy or lactation excluded patients. Diagnosing involved the use of clinical symptoms, serum thyroxine and TRAb, thyroid ultrasound and orbital computed tomography.

The chain joins TRBV20-1 to TRBJ2-3; 8 positions match TRBD2. The origin of this receptor is a woman between 18 and 30 years old with Graves' ophthalmopathy. Sequenced: blood. The CDR3: CSASRGTRLDTQYF. Here the CDR3 DNA reads TGCAGTGCTAGTCGGGGGACTAGGTTAGATACGCAGTATTTT.